These T cell receptor beta chains were read from a single sample in a study of blood T cell repertoires in COVID-19. Method: immunoSEQ multiplex PCR; TCRdb's copy keeps in-frame clones and lacks some. The sample consists of 55,000 to 90,000 clones, 86% of them appearing once. The sequencing input was peripheral blood. These receptors originate from a man in his 70s with active COVID-19. CDR3s include the opening cysteine and the closing phenylalanine or tryptophan. D genes are given only for firm matches. Only some rows state a clone size, as once, few, many or a class for expanded clones.

D gene,V gene,J gene,clone size,CDR3 DNA,CDR3 protein
TRBD1,TRBV12-3/TRBV12-4,TRBJ2-7,.,TGTGCCAGCAGTCTAGGGGGCCTCTACGAGCAGTACTTC,CASSLGGLYEQYF
TRBD2,TRBV27,TRBJ2-1,once,TGTGCCAGCCGTCGGTGGGGTAGCGGGGCGAGCTCCTACAATGAGCAGTTCTTC,CASRRWGSGASSYNEQFF
TRBD2,TRBV3-1/TRBV3-2,TRBJ2-7,once,TGTGCCAGCAGCCAAGCCCGCCGGGGGGAGGGTTACGAGCAGTACTTC,CASSQARRGEGYEQYF
TRBD2,TRBV13,TRBJ2-3,.,TGTGCCAGCAGCCGGCGGCGGGGGGGGAGCACAGATACGCAGTATTTT,CASSRRRGGSTDTQYF
TRBD1,TRBV7-9,TRBJ1-6,few,TGTGCCAGCAGCTGGGGGCAGGGGACAGGCTCACCCCTCCACTTT,CASSWGQGTGSPLHF
.,TRBV7-9,TRBJ2-3,.,TGTGCCAGCAGACCTCGGGGGACAGCAACTAGCACAGATACGCAGTATTTT,CASRPRGTATSTDTQYF
.,TRBV6-2/TRBV6-3,TRBJ2-3,.,TGTGCCAGCAGCCCCCAGGGCCCCGTGGGCACAGATACGCAGTATTTT,CASSPQGPVGTDTQYF
.,TRBV28,TRBJ2-2,.,TGTGCCAGCAGCCCCAGGGAAGTTGGCACCGGGGAGCTGTTTTTT,CASSPREVGTGELFF
.,TRBV19,TRBJ1-2,.,TGTGCCAGTAGTCTCCGGGCAGGGGTAGGAGCTAACTATGGCTACACCTTC,CASSLRAGVGANYGYTF
TRBD1,TRBV7-8,TRBJ1-2,.,TGTGCCAGCAGCTCACAGGGGGGAAGGTATGGCTACACCTTC,CASSSQGGRYGYTF
.,TRBV6-5,TRBJ2-1,.,TGTGCCAGCAGCCTTTGGGGCGGCAGATACAATGAGCAGTTCTTC,CASSLWGGRYNEQFF
TRBD1,TRBV11-3,TRBJ2-2,.,TGTGCCAGCAGCCACGACAGGGAGTACACCGGGGAGCTGTTTTTT,CASSHDREYTGELFF
TRBD2,TRBV5-1,TRBJ2-1,.,TGCGCCAGCAGCGGCGCCCTACTAGCGGGAGGGGGACAGGGTGAGCAGTTCTTC,CASSGALLAGGGQGEQFF
.,TRBV15,TRBJ2-7,.,TGTGCCACCAGCAGAGATCCAGGCGGGCTAGCCCGTTCCTACGAGCAGTACTTC,CATSRDPGGLARSYEQYF
.,TRBV9,TRBJ1-2,.,TGTGCCAGCAGCGAGGGGCCCGCCAGGTCCCCCCTCGGCTACACCTTC,CASSEGPARSPLGYTF
TRBD1,TRBV5-8,TRBJ2-7,.,TGTGCCAGCAGCTTGGCAGGGGGTGGCTACGAGCAGTACTTC,CASSLAGGGYEQYF
.,TRBV2,TRBJ1-3,.,TGTGCCAGCAGGGAAGCCGGGGGAGCCGGAAACACCATATATTTT,CASREAGGAGNTIYF
.,TRBV4-2,TRBJ2-1,once,TGTGCCAGCAGCCAGGTAGCGGAGGGGCGGGGTGAGCAGTTCTTC,CASSQVAEGRGEQFF
TRBD2,TRBV30,TRBJ2-7,.,TGTGCCTGGACCACGGGACTAGCCCATGGGGAGCAGTACTTC,CAWTTGLAHGEQYF
TRBD2,TRBV7-9,TRBJ2-7,.,TGTGCCAGCAGCGCCGCTAGCGGGAGGCCCTACGAGCAGTACTTC,CASSAASGRPYEQYF
TRBD2,TRBV5-1,TRBJ2-7,.,TGCGCCAGCAGCTTGGGGGGCGACGGGAGGGGCTACGAGCAGTACTTC,CASSLGGDGRGYEQYF
TRBD1,TRBV7-2,TRBJ1-1,.,TGTGCCAGCAGGAGACAGGGGGGGCGGACTGAAGCTTTCTTT,CASRRQGGRTEAFF
.,TRBV18,TRBJ2-7,.,TGTGCCAGCTCACCACGGGGAGCCTCCTACGAGCAGTACTTC,CASSPRGASYEQYF
TRBD2,TRBV3-1/TRBV3-2,TRBJ2-7,.,TGTGCCAGCAGCCCTAGCGGGAGGTGGCGCGAGCAGTACTTC,CASSPSGRWREQYF
.,TRBV24-1,TRBJ1-2,.,TGTGCCACCGAGGACGGGGTTGGCTATGGCTACACCTTC,CATEDGVGYGYTF
TRBD1,TRBV5-1,TRBJ1-6,.,TGCGCCAGCAGCTTGCGGCCCGGACAGGGGGGCTCCTATAATTCACCCCTCCACTTT,CASSLRPGQGGSYNSPLHF
.,TRBV9,TRBJ2-3,.,TGTGCCAGCAGCCCAGGGGGGTCAGATACGCAGTATTTT,CASSPGGSDTQYF
TRBD2,TRBV27,TRBJ2-7,once,TGTGCCAGCAGTTCCCCCGCGACTAGCGGGAGGTACGAGCAGTACTTC,CASSSPATSGRYEQYF
.,TRBV23-1,TRBJ1-6,once,TGCGCCAGCAGTCCCCCTGGCCGGGTCTCCTATAATTCACCCCTCCACTTT,CASSPPGRVSYNSPLHF
TRBD2,TRBV7-2,TRBJ2-4,once,TGTGCCAGCAGCCGGCAACCGACTAGCGGGCCCGCCAAAAACATTCAGTACTTC,CASSRQPTSGPAKNIQYF
.,TRBV3-1/TRBV3-2,TRBJ1-5,.,TGTGCCAGCAGCCAAGGGGGCCTTCAGCCCCAGCATTTT,CASSQGGLQPQHF
.,TRBV7-9,TRBJ1-2,.,TGTGCCAGCAGCTTACCGCCGCCAGGCTATGGCTACACCTTC,CASSLPPPGYGYTF
.,TRBV7-3,TRBJ2-2,.,TGTGCCAGCAGCTTAGGGACTAACACCGGGGAGCTGTTTTTT,CASSLGTNTGELFF
TRBD1,TRBV6-5,TRBJ1-5,.,TGTGCCAGCACCGAGGGCAGGGGGTTTCAGCCCCAGCATTTT,CASTEGRGFQPQHF
.,TRBV14,TRBJ1-1,.,TGTGCCAGCAGCCAAGGCGGGGCAGGGACTGAAGCTTTCTTT,CASSQGGAGTEAFF
.,TRBV30,TRBJ1-5,.,TGTGCCTGGAGGGCAGGGCGGGGACAGCCCCAGCATTTT,CAWRAGRGQPQHF
TRBD2,TRBV27,TRBJ2-1,.,TGTGCCAGCAGTTTAAGGGCTAGCGGGAGGGGGAATGAGCAGTTCTTC,CASSLRASGRGNEQFF
.,TRBV4-1,TRBJ2-3,.,TGCGCCAGCAGCGCCGGCGGGGGCCCCACAGATACGCAGTATTTT,CASSAGGGPTDTQYF
.,TRBV25-1,TRBJ2-1,.,TGTGCCAGCAGTGAATTAGGGGGGGATCCCTACAATGAGCAGTTCTTC,CASSELGGDPYNEQFF
.,TRBV4-3,TRBJ1-1,.,TGCGCCAGCAGCCAGGGCCCGGGGGCTGAAGCTTTCTTT,CASSQGPGAEAFF
TRBD1,TRBV7-6,TRBJ1-3,.,TGTGCCAGCAGCCCGACAGGGTCTCGCTCTGGAAACACCATATATTTT,CASSPTGSRSGNTIYF
TRBD1,TRBV6-1,TRBJ2-5,.,TGTGCCAGCAGTGAAGTGGGACAGGTCAGCCCATGGGTCAGGGCCCAGTACTTC,CASSEVGQVSPWVRAQYF
TRBD1,TRBV12-3/TRBV12-4,TRBJ2-7,once,TGTGCCACCCAGGACAGGACCGAGAGGCAGTACTTC,CATQDRTERQYF
.,TRBV2,TRBJ1-2,.,TGTGCCAGCAGGGGGGGGTATGGCTACACCTTC,CASRGGYGYTF
.,TRBV19,TRBJ2-1,.,TGTGCCAGTAGAGCGAGCTCCTACAATGAGCAGTTCTTC,CASRASSYNEQFF
TRBD2,TRBV6-2/TRBV6-3,TRBJ2-1,.,TGTGCCAGCAGTCCCCATCCACTAGCGGGGAGGAGGGATGAGCAGTTCTTC,CASSPHPLAGRRDEQFF
.,TRBV2,TRBJ1-2,once,TGTGCCAGCAGTAACGGGTATGGCTACACCTTC,CASSNGYGYTF
TRBD2,TRBV5-4,TRBJ2-1,.,TGTGCCAGCAGCCCTCCTCTAGCGGGGGGCTACAATGAGCAGTTCTTC,CASSPPLAGGYNEQFF
.,TRBV7-9,TRBJ2-7,.,TGTGCCAGCAGCCCCCCCCGAGGAGGCCGAACCTACGAGCAGTACTTC,CASSPPRGGRTYEQYF
TRBD2,TRBV7-2,TRBJ2-3,.,TGTGCCAGCAGCTTAGGGACTAGGCTATACACAGATACGCAGTATTTT,CASSLGTRLYTDTQYF
.,TRBV15,TRBJ1-2,.,TGTGCCACCAGCAGAGACCCGGACAGTGGCTACACCTTC,CATSRDPDSGYTF
TRBD2,TRBV5-1,TRBJ2-7,.,TGCGCCAGCAGCCCCGGGTTGGTAGCGGGAGGGCGGGAGCAGTACTTC,CASSPGLVAGGREQYF
TRBD2,TRBV18,TRBJ2-1,.,TGTGCCAGCTCACCACGGGGCGGGAGCCCGCGGAATGAGCAGTTCTTC,CASSPRGGSPRNEQFF
TRBD2,TRBV7-2,TRBJ2-7,.,TGTGCCAGCAGCCCCCGGACTAGCGGGAGCTCCTACGAGCAGTACTTC,CASSPRTSGSSYEQYF
.,TRBV4-1,TRBJ2-5,.,TGCGCCAGCACCCCCCTAGGGATACAGGGGACCCAGTACTTC,CASTPLGIQGTQYF
TRBD2,TRBV7-2,TRBJ2-1,.,TGTGCCAGCACCCCTAGGTGGGCGGGAGTACCCTACAATGAGCAGTTCTTC,CASTPRWAGVPYNEQFF
TRBD2,TRBV15,TRBJ2-7,.,TGTGCCACCAGCAGAGAACTAGCGGGGACCGGGGGGGAGCAGTACTTC,CATSRELAGTGGEQYF
.,TRBV29-1,TRBJ2-2,.,TGCAGCGTTTGTCAGGCCAACACCGGGGAGCTGTTTTTT,CSVCQANTGELFF